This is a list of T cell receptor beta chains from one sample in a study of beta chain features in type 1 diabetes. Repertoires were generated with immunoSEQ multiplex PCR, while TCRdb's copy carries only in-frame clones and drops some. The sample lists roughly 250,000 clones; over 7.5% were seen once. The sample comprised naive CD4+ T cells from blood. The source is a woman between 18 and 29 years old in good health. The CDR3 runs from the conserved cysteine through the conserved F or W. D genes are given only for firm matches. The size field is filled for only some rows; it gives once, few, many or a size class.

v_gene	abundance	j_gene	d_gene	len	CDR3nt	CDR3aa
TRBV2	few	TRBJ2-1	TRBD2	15	TGTGCCAGCAGGGGACTAGCGGGGAACTACAATGAGCAGTTCTTC	CASRGLAGNYNEQFF
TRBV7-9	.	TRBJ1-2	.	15	TGTGCCAGCAGCCCGCCCGGGGGAGGGGATAGAGGCTACACCTTC	CASSPPGGGDRGYTF
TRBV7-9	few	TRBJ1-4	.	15	TGTGCCAGCAGTTTTGCGGGGACGGTTAATGAAAAACTGTTTTTT	CASSFAGTVNEKLFF
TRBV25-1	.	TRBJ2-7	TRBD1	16	TGTGCCAGCAGTGCGACACCGGGACAGGGACCCTACGAGCAGTACTTC	CASSATPGQGPYEQYF
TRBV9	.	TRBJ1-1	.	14	TGTGCCAGCACCACGCACCCGGGGACAAATGAAGCTTTCTTT	CASTTHPGTNEAFF
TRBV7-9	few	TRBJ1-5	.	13	TGTGCCAGCAGCCGACAGGTGGAACAGCCCCAGCATTTT	CASSRQVEQPQHF
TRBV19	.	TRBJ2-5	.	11	TGTGCCAGTAGTCTACAAGAGACCCAGTACTTC	CASSLQETQYF
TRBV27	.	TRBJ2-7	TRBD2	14	TGTGCCAGCAGTTTGGGGGAGGGGTCCTACGAGCAGTACTTC	CASSLGEGSYEQYF
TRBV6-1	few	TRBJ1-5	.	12	TGTGCCAGCAGCCGAGGCAATCAGCCCCAGCATTTT	CASSRGNQPQHF
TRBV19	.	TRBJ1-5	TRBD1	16	TGTGCCAGTAGTCCCGGGACAGCAAATAGCAATCAGCCCCAGCATTTT	CASSPGTANSNQPQHF
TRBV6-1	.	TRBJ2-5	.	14	TGTGCCAGCAGTGACAGGGGTAGGCAAGAGACCCAGTACTTC	CASSDRGRQETQYF
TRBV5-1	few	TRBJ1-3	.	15	TGCGCCAGCAGCGAACGGTTGAGCTCTGGAAACACCATATATTTT	CASSERLSSGNTIYF
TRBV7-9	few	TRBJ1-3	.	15	TGTGCCAGCAGCCCAACCGCGGACTCTGGAAACACCATATATTTT	CASSPTADSGNTIYF
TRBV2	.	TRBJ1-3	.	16	TGTGCCAGCAGTAGCGGGACTGTACCCTCTGGAAACACCATATATTTT	CASSSGTVPSGNTIYF
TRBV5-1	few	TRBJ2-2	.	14	TGCGCCAGCAGCTCTGCAAGCGGCACCGGGGAGCTGTTTTTT	CASSSASGTGELFF
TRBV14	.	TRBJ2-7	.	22	TGTGCCAGCAGCCAAGAAACAATAGGGAACAGCGACTATACCCTTCGCCCCTACGAGCAGTACTTC	CASSQETIGNSDYTLRPYEQYF
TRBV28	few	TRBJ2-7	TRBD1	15	TGTGCCAGCAGTTTAGGGGACAGGGGCTTTGGGGAGCAGTACTTC	CASSLGDRGFGEQYF